A selection of T cell receptor beta chains follows, all from one sample in a study of blood T cell repertoires in COVID-19. Sequencing was performed with immunoSEQ multiplex PCR; in TCRdb, only in-frame clones are kept and a portion is missing. Counted here are about 160,000 clones, 82% occurring once; the ten biggest clones make up roughly 10%. Sequenced input: peripheral blood. The receptors derive from a woman older than 75 with active or convalescent COVID-19. Each CDR3 is given with its conserved first and last residue. The D gene is left open where the match is weak. Not all rows give a size; the values are once, few, many and, for expanded clones, a class.

TRBV15	NA	NA	TRBJ1-3	TGTGCCACCAGCAGAGACCCGGGAGGAAACACCATATATTTT	CATSRDPGGNTIYF
TRBV5-4	once	NA	TRBJ1-2	TGTGCCAGCAGCTTGGACCGGCAGGGTGGCTACACCTTC	CASSLDRQGGYTF
TRBV18	NA	NA	TRBJ1-4	TGTGCCAGCTCACTAAACAGGGACGGGCTGTTTTTT	CASSLNRDGLFF
TRBV7-2	NA	NA	TRBJ1-5	TGTGCCAGCAGCTTAGTGGCAGGGGAAAGGCAGCCCCAGCATTTT	CASSLVAGERQPQHF
TRBV28	NA	TRBD1	TRBJ1-1	TGTGCCAGCACCCCATTGAGGACAGGGGGGTGGACTGAAGCTTTCTTT	CASTPLRTGGWTEAFF
TRBV30	NA	TRBD1	TRBJ1-5	TGTGCCTGGAGTCCTTCAATGATACGGACAGGGTTGGGGCAGCCCCAGCATTTT	CAWSPSMIRTGLGQPQHF
TRBV29-1	NA	NA	TRBJ2-7	TGCAGCGTTGAAAGCCCAACCTACGAGCAGTACTTC	CSVESPTYEQYF
TRBV5-4	NA	TRBD1	TRBJ1-1	TGTGCCAGCAGCTCTTCGACAGGGGGCTGGACTGAAGCTTTCTTT	CASSSSTGGWTEAFF
TRBV27	NA	NA	TRBJ2-5	TGTGCCAGCAGTTTAAGCGGGTTTGCTGCCGAGACCCAGTACTTC	CASSLSGFAAETQYF
TRBV20-1	NA	NA	TRBJ1-5	TGCAGTGCTAGTGTGGGGAGTAGTCAGCCCCAGCATTTT	CSASVGSSQPQHF
TRBV27	NA	TRBD1	TRBJ2-7	TGTGCCAGCAGTTTCCGGGACAGGGGGCGTGGAGAGCAGTACTTC	CASSFRDRGRGEQYF
TRBV5-1	few	NA	TRBJ2-1	TGCGCCAGCAGCGAGGGCCCCCCCAATGAGCAGTTCTTC	CASSEGPPNEQFF
TRBV27	NA	NA	TRBJ2-3	TGTGCCAGCAGTACCGCGGGTCGCACAGATACGCAGTATTTT	CASSTAGRTDTQYF
TRBV10-1	NA	NA	TRBJ2-1	TGCGCCAGCAGTAGCGGGTTGAGCTCCTACAATGAGCAGTTCTTC	CASSSGLSSYNEQFF
TRBV19	NA	NA	TRBJ2-2	TGTGCCAGTAGTATCTGGAACACCGGGGAGCTGTTTTTT	CASSIWNTGELFF
TRBV2	NA	NA	TRBJ2-3	TGTGCCAGCGGGGTGGGGGCGGATACGCAGTATTTT	CASGVGADTQYF
TRBV6-6	few	TRBD1	TRBJ1-2	TGTGCCAGCAGTTCAAAGACAGGGGGAGTCTATGGCTACACCTTC	CASSSKTGGVYGYTF
TRBV3-1/TRBV3-2	NA	TRBD1	TRBJ1-1	TGTGCCAGCAGCCGCGGCGGGGGACAGGCCCACACTGAAGCTTTCTTT	CASSRGGGQAHTEAFF
TRBV28	few	NA	TRBJ1-3	TGTGCCAGCAGTCCCCGGGGGGGGCTTGGAAACACCATATATTTT	CASSPRGGLGNTIYF
TRBV12-3/TRBV12-4	once	TRBD1	TRBJ1-2	TGTGCCAGCAGCCGGACAGGGTATGGCTACACCTTC	CASSRTGYGYTF
TRBV19	NA	TRBD1	TRBJ1-3	TGTGCCAGTAGTCCGCGGACAGGGGGTACCCGCTCTGGAAACACCATATATTTT	CASSPRTGGTRSGNTIYF
TRBV18	once	TRBD2	TRBJ2-7	TGTGCCAGCTCACCTGGGACTAGCGGGGTATACGAGCAGTACTTC	CASSPGTSGVYEQYF
TRBV19	NA	NA	TRBJ2-3	TGTGCCAGTAGTCAGCGGACAGATACGCAGTATTTT	CASSQRTDTQYF
TRBV6-5	NA	TRBD1	TRBJ2-7	TGTGCCAGCAGCTTAATCGACAGGGTTGCCGAGCAGTACTTC	CASSLIDRVAEQYF
TRBV19	NA	TRBD1	TRBJ1-5	TGTGCCAGTGGACCGACAGGGTTGAGCAATCAGCCCCAGCATTTT	CASGPTGLSNQPQHF
TRBV18	NA	NA	TRBJ1-1	TGTGCCAGCTCAGCCCAGGGAAGTGTGAACACTGAAGCTTTCTTT	CASSAQGSVNTEAFF
TRBV11-1	NA	NA	TRBJ2-1	TGTGCCAGCAGCTTAAATAGCCTCAATGAGCAGTTCTTC	CASSLNSLNEQFF
TRBV28	NA	NA	TRBJ2-3	TGTGCCAGCAGTTCCAGACTAGACGCAGGGTCGATGGATACGCAGTATTTT	CASSSRLDAGSMDTQYF
TRBV6-5	NA	NA	TRBJ1-1	TGTGCCAGCACCAACAGATTGAACACTGAAGCTTTCTTT	CASTNRLNTEAFF
TRBV6-5	few	TRBD2	TRBJ2-1	TGTGCCAGCAGTTACCAGACTAGCCACTCAAATGAGCAGTTCTTC	CASSYQTSHSNEQFF
TRBV12-3/TRBV12-4	once	NA	TRBJ1-2	TGTGCCAGCAGCCAAGACAGATTCTATGGCTACACCTTC	CASSQDRFYGYTF
TRBV19	NA	NA	TRBJ1-2	TGTGCCAGTCGCCTCGGGTACTATGGCTACACCTTC	CASRLGYYGYTF
TRBV4-1	NA	NA	TRBJ1-2	TGCGCCAGCAGCCAAGAGAGCAGGGATGGGTGGTATGGCTACACCTTC	CASSQESRDGWYGYTF
TRBV2	NA	TRBD2	TRBJ2-4	TGTGCCAGCAGCGAACTAGCGGGAGGGGGAAACATTCAGTACTTC	CASSELAGGGNIQYF
TRBV18	once	NA	TRBJ2-7	TGTGCCAGCTCACCTGGGAGAGTTGGAGGGGCCACTGAGCAGTACTTC	CASSPGRVGGATEQYF
TRBV7-8	NA	TRBD2	TRBJ2-7	TGTGCCAGCAGCCCCATAGCGGGAGGGGTCTACGAGCAGTACTTC	CASSPIAGGVYEQYF
TRBV19	NA	NA	TRBJ2-1	TGTGCCAGTAGTGACGGGACTTACCTATACAATGAGCAGTTCTTC	CASSDGTYLYNEQFF
TRBV5-1	NA	TRBD2	TRBJ2-5	TGCGCCAGCAGCTTGGGGACTAGCGGGAGGTCCGAAGAGACCCAGTACTTC	CASSLGTSGRSEETQYF
TRBV21-1	many	NA	TRBJ2-7	TGTGCCACCGAGGGGGGGACAGGGGGCATAGGCGCCTACGAGCAGTACTTC	CATEGGTGGIGAYEQYF
TRBV4-2	NA	TRBD2	TRBJ2-1	TGTGCCAGCAGCCAGTCCGGGACTAGCAGGAATGAGCAGTTCTTC	CASSQSGTSRNEQFF
TRBV19	few	TRBD1	TRBJ2-7	TGTGCCAGTAGTAAGGACAGGGGGGGCGAGCAGTACTTC	CASSKDRGGEQYF
TRBV2	NA	NA	TRBJ1-5	TGTGCCAGCGCTTTGGGGGCCAATCAGCCCCAGCATTTT	CASALGANQPQHF
TRBV5-1	NA	TRBD1	TRBJ2-7	TGCGCCAGCAGCTTGGTCTATCCTGAGACAGGGCCCTACGAGCAGTACTTC	CASSLVYPETGPYEQYF
TRBV5-1	once	NA	TRBJ2-3	TGCGCCAGCAGCTCTGGACTACCCACAGATACGCAGTATTTT	CASSSGLPTDTQYF
TRBV12-3/TRBV12-4	NA	NA	TRBJ1-6	TGTGCCAGCAGTTTATGGAGCGATTCACCCCTCCACTTT	CASSLWSDSPLHF
TRBV28	NA	TRBD1	TRBJ1-5	TGTGCCAGCAGTCCTCGGACAGGGTCAGTGGCTCAGCCCCAGCATTTT	CASSPRTGSVAQPQHF
TRBV5-6	NA	NA	TRBJ2-1	TGTGCCAGCAGCTGGGGGCTCTCTGGGTCCTACAATGAGCAGTTCTTC	CASSWGLSGSYNEQFF
TRBV5-1	NA	TRBD1	TRBJ2-7	TGCGCCAGCAGCTTCGGGACAGGGGGCTACGAGCAGTACTTC	CASSFGTGGYEQYF